These 11 T cell receptor beta chains were sequenced from one sample in a study of Ad26.COV2.S vaccination and SARS-CoV-2 variants. Method: immunoSEQ multiplex PCR; TCRdb's copy keeps in-frame clones and lacks some. This sample has around 400,000 clones, with 90% found just once. Treatment reported: over 15 received Ad26.COV2.S at low or high dose, single or two shots; several received placebo; per-sample allocation not given. The samples were gathered on day 63 after the first injection of vaccine or placebo. Sequencing was performed on peripheral blood, taken in a trial of Ad26.COV2.S vaccine versus placebo. The receptors were gathered from a person aged 18-60 years who received the Ad26.COV2.S COVID-19 vaccine or a placebo.

This clone appeared once. The chain uses TRBV7-2 and TRBJ1-2; D gene unclear. Trimming left V 3 bases short and J 3 bases short, with 8 bases between. The CDR3 spans 13 residues. The germline V gene encodes CDR1 SGHTA and CDR2 FQGNSA. The CDR3 spells CASSFRGDYGYTF. The CDR3 DNA is TGTGCCAGCAGCTTCCGGGGTGACTATGGCTACACCTTC.

This clone was seen once. The genes are TRBV25-1 and TRBJ2-7, with TRBD2 identical over 7 bases. This CDR3 comprises 14 residues. Losses at the gene ends were 6 bases for V and 4 bases for J; bases not matched to a gene: 9. Germline CDR1 and CDR2: MGHDK and SYGVNS. The CDR3: CASRERGSLYEQYF. The CDR3 nucleotides read TGTGCCAGCAGAGAGCGGGGCTCACTTTACGAGCAGTACTTC.

This clone has only one observation. The genes are TRBV14 and TRBJ2-1; D unclear. Germline assignment: CDR1 SGHDN and CDR2 FVKESK. The CDR3 is made up of 15 amino acids. V was pared by 3 bases and J by 5 bases, with 14 bases between. The CDR3 DNA is TGTGCCAGCAGCCACTGGCAATCGCCCGACAATGAGCAGTTCTTC. Residues: CASSHWQSPDNEQFF. Combining the CDR3 with reference TRBV14 and TRBJ2-1 gives the whole variable domain EAGVTQFPSHSVIEKGQTVTLRCDPISGHDNLYWYRRVMGKEIKFLLHFVKESKQDESGMPNNRFLAERTGGTYSTLKVQPAELEDSGVYFCASSHWQSPDNEQFFGPGTRLTVL.

This clone occurred a few times. The J gene is TRBJ1-5, the V gene TRBV19; no clear D. Trimming left V 0 bases short and J 5 bases short, with 11 bases between. The CDR3 length is 15 residues. The germline gives CDR1 LNHDA, CDR2 SQIVND (reference sequence). CDR3 coding DNA: TGTGCCAGTAGTATAGATCAATTCAGCGATCAGCCCCAGCATTTT. This sequence encodes CASSIDQFSDQPQHF.

This CDR3 reads CASSQGTGGLDTEAFF. In DNA, the CDR3 is TGTGCCAGCAGCCAAGGGACAGGGGGCCTTGACACTGAAGCTTTCTTT. V usage is TRBV4-2 and J usage is TRBJ1-1, with 11 bases matching TRBD1. The length of the CDR3 is 16 residues. Germline V gene sequence: CDR1 LGHNA, CDR2 YNFKEQ. V shed 1 base and J 3 bases; nucleotides not matched to a gene: 4.

V gene TRBV7-2 combines with J gene TRBJ1-2; a possible D gene is TRBD1 (6 bases). The CDR3 covers 15 residues. Germline V lookup: CDR1 SGHTA, CDR2 FQGNSA. Trimming shortened V by 2 bases and J by 7 bases, and 17 bases separated the two germline ends. CDR3 nucleotide sequence: TGTGCCAGCAGCTTATTTCGGGACACGGGATTTGGCTACACCTTC. Amino acid sequence: CASSLFRDTGFGYTF.

For the CDR3, the DNA is TGTGCCAGCAGGAAGGATTATCAGCCCCAGCATTTT. It is translated as CASRKDYQPQHF. The rearrangement joins TRBV6-5 to TRBJ1-5; D gene uncertain. The germline CDR1 and CDR2 sequences are MNHEY and SVGAGI. Trimming pared 6 bases from V and 5 bases from J, leaving 8 bases between. CDR3 length: 12 amino acids.

The genes are TRBV6-5 and TRBJ1-3; TRBD1 matches 8 bases. V shed 6 bases, J shed 4 bases, and the junction held 8 bases outside the gene matches. This CDR3 is built from 15 residues. CDR1 is MNHEY and CDR2 is SVGAGI in the germline V gene. CDR3 in amino acids: CASSRQGSGGNTIYF. CDR3 bases: TGTGCCAGCAGCAGACAGGGGTCTGGAGGAAACACCATATATTTT.

This chain joins TRBV4-3 and TRBJ2-1, with 10 positions matching TRBD2. Trimming took 3 bases from V and 2 from J; bases not matched to a gene: 7. Germline V lookup: CDR1 LGHNA, CDR2 YSLEER. CDR3 length: 17 residues. CDR3 bases: TGCGCCAGCAGCCAGGTCCTAGCGGGGGTTACCTACAATGAGCAGTTCTTC. Encoded protein: CASSQVLAGVTYNEQFF.

The V and J genes are TRBV10-1 and TRBJ2-3; 14 nucleotides align to TRBD2. The CDR3 covers 17 residues. The germline V gene encodes CDR1 WNHNN and CDR2 SYGVQD (reference sequence). V shed 4 bases and J 4 bases; nucleotides not matched to a gene: 7. CDR3: CASSGEGTSGRADTQYF. The CDR3 nucleotides read TGCGCCAGCAGTGGTGAAGGGACTAGCGGGAGAGCAGATACGCAGTATTTT.

V is TRBV30 and J is TRBJ2-1; 9 bases align to TRBD1. V lost 0 bases to trimming and J lost 4 bases; unmatched junction nucleotides: 13. This CDR3 spans 18 amino acids. The germline V gene has CDR1 GTSNPN and CDR2 SVGIG (reference sequence). CDR3 coding DNA: TGTGCCTGGAGTGTAGGACCATACAGGGGGCTGGATTACAATGAGCAGTTCTTC. This gives the protein CAWSVGPYRGLDYNEQFF.